This T cell receptor beta chain came from a study of T-cell memory formation after mild COVID-19. Study-wide results and limits: For contracting clones, CD4+ ones sat mainly in CM and EM, CD8+ in EMRA. Clones shrinking from day 15 to 85 showed even CD4/CD8 mixes; later expanders tilted CD4+. Second-wave clones with a day 37 peak had unconfirmed SARS-CoV-2 specificity.

With constant-segment primers, 5'RACE yielded cDNA libraries of TCR alpha and TCR beta that carried sample barcodes and UMIs. TCRdb passed the 5' RACE reads through MiXCR, listing each CDR3 protein once. The repertoire holds around 110,000 distinct CDR3 sequences, with 14% as singletons. The germline V gene has CDR1 SSHAT and CDR2 FNYEAQ (reference sequence). This CDR3 is 17 amino acids long. V lost 1 base and J lost 2, with 15 bases in between. As to this clonotype: Its cognate antigen is unknown.

The clonotype originates from a young man who had mild COVID-19 (a few samples of this study predate the infection). Cell type and time point are not known. Source material: PBMCs or a T cell subset sorted from them (not recorded which). V usage is TRBV7-7 and J usage is TRBJ2-1; TRBD2 is a possible D gene (5 bases). CDR3 residues: CASSLGVAGATYNEQFF. CDR3 DNA: TGTGCCAGCAGCTTAGGGGTCGCGGGTGCTACCTACAATGAGCAGTTCTTC.